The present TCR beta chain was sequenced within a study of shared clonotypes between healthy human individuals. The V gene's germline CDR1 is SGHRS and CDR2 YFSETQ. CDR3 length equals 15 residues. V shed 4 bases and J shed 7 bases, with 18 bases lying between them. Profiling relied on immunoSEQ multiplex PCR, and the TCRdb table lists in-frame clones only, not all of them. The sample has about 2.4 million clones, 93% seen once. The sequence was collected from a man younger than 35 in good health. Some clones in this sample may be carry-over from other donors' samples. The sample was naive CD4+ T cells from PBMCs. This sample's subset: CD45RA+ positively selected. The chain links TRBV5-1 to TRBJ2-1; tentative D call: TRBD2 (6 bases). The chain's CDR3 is CASSPSGRGENEQFF. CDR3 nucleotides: TGCGCCAGCAGCCCGAGTGGTCGCGGGGAGAATGAGCAGTTCTTC.